This is a list of T cell receptor beta chains from one sample in a study of blood T cell repertoires in COVID-19. Assay: immunoSEQ multiplex PCR; the TCRdb copy retains only in-frame clones and omits some. The sample records 90,000 to 120,000 clones, under 95% being singletons. The sequencing input was peripheral blood. The receptors were sampled from a woman in her twenties or thirties with acute or convalescent COVID-19. Each CDR3 is given with its conserved first and last residue. Fields, in order: V gene, clone size, J gene, D gene, CDR3 DNA, CDR3 protein. D genes are given only for firm matches. Not every row has a clone size; where given, it reads once, few, many or a size class.

>TRBV7-9|NA|TRBJ1-3|NA
TGTGCCAGCAGGGACAAGGTTGATGGAAACACCATATATTTT
CASRDKVDGNTIYF
>TRBV29-1|NA|TRBJ1-1|NA
TGCAGCGTTGAGGAAACAGGGCTCACTGAAGCTTTCTTT
CSVEETGLTEAFF
>TRBV20-1|NA|TRBJ2-1|NA
TGCAGTGCTAGTAATCAGGGGTCTTACAATGAGCAGTTCTTC
CSASNQGSYNEQFF
>TRBV5-1|NA|TRBJ1-6|TRBD1
TGCGCCAGCAGCCGGCAGGGGGATAATTCACCCCTCCACTTT
CASSRQGDNSPLHF
>TRBV5-5|NA|TRBJ1-1|NA
TGTGCCAGCAGCTTGGGACGCGTCAGGGGAAGTGGCACTGAAGCTTTCTTT
CASSLGRVRGSGTEAFF
>TRBV5-1|NA|TRBJ1-6|TRBD1
TGCGCCAGCAGCTTGGAAAGGGGGCGCCCGGATTCACCCCTCCACTTT
CASSLERGRPDSPLHF
>TRBV14|NA|TRBJ2-5|NA
TGTGCCAGCAGCCAAGTCACAGGGGCCGGGGGGACCCAGTACTTC
CASSQVTGAGGTQYF
>TRBV7-9|NA|TRBJ1-1|NA
TGTGCCAGCAGCCCCAGGACAGAGACGAACACTGAAGCTTTCTTT
CASSPRTETNTEAFF
>TRBV3-1/TRBV3-2|NA|TRBJ1-1|NA
TGTGCCAGCAGCCAAGATCACAGGTTGAGGAACACTGAAGCTTTCTTT
CASSQDHRLRNTEAFF
>TRBV4-3|NA|TRBJ2-1|NA
TGCGCCAGCAGCCAAAGGGGGAGGGGAAATGAGCAGTTCTTC
CASSQRGRGNEQFF
>TRBV28|NA|TRBJ2-6|NA
TGTGCCAGCAGTCACGGACTGCCTGGGGCCAACGTCCTGACTTTC
CASSHGLPGANVLTF
>TRBV5-4|NA|TRBJ2-1|TRBD2
TGTGCCAGCAGCCTAAATAGCGGGAGGGGGCGGAGGAATGAGCAGTTCTTC
CASSLNSGRGRRNEQFF
>TRBV11-2|NA|TRBJ2-1|TRBD2
TGTGCCAGCAGCCCCCTAGCGGGGGGAAATGAGCAGTTCTTC
CASSPLAGGNEQFF
>TRBV29-1|NA|TRBJ1-1|NA
TGCAGCGCCTTGAACACTGAAGCTTTCTTT
CSALNTEAFF
>TRBV28|NA|TRBJ1-3|NA
TGTGCCGTTATATCCGGTGCGGGCTCTGGAAACACCATATATTTT
CAVISGAGSGNTIYF
>TRBV19|NA|TRBJ1-4|NA
TGTGCCAGTAGTATAACGGGGGACCCGGGGGAAAAACTGTTTTTT
CASSITGDPGEKLFF
>TRBV18|NA|TRBJ1-1|NA
TGTGCCAGCTCAGCGGACAGGAACACTGAAGCTTTCTTT
CASSADRNTEAFF
>TRBV28|NA|TRBJ2-7|TRBD2
TGTGCCAGCAGTTTGGGGGGGGATCCCTACGAGCAGTACTTC
CASSLGGDPYEQYF
>TRBV6-6|NA|TRBJ1-3|TRBD1
TGTGCCAGCAGTTACGTTTGGACAGGGGCTGGAAACACCATATATTTT
CASSYVWTGAGNTIYF
>TRBV6-2/TRBV6-3|NA|TRBJ1-6|NA
TGTGCCAGCAGTTACTCCCCAGAGGGCACGGGTTCACCCCTCCACTTT
CASSYSPEGTGSPLHF
>TRBV6-5|once|TRBJ2-1|TRBD1
TGTGCCAGCAGCTCTAGACAGGGGGCATACAATGAGCAGTTCTTC
CASSSRQGAYNEQFF
>TRBV2|once|TRBJ2-7|TRBD2
TGTGCCAGCAGTGTTAGCGGGTACGAGCAGTACTTC
CASSVSGYEQYF
>TRBV5-5|NA|TRBJ1-2|TRBD1
TGTGCCAGCAGGCAGGGGGCCTATGGCTACACCTTC
CASRQGAYGYTF
>TRBV28|NA|TRBJ2-5|TRBD2
TGTGCCAGCGGACTCAGCGGGAGGGGGCAGACCCAGTACTTC
CASGLSGRGQTQYF
>TRBV11-2|NA|TRBJ1-3|TRBD1
TGTGCCAGCAGCTTAGTACAGGGGATTTCTGGAAACACCATATATTTT
CASSLVQGISGNTIYF